This T cell receptor beta chain was profiled in a study of sequential checkpoint blockade in melanoma. Turning to the study itself: DNA from 91 pretreatment tumor samples underwent TCRβ immunosequencing. After nivolumab or ipilimumab alone, about two dozen patients had week-13 rebiopsies. Study-level findings and limits: Pretreatment TIL clonality tracked with response in the nivolumab-first arm.

Comments on this clone: The antigen remains undetermined.

This CDR3 is built from 15 residues. V was cut by 3 bases and J by 2 bases, with 11 bases left in between. Germline values: CDR1 MGHDK, CDR2 SYGVNS. This sample's treatment: randomized to nivolumab then ipilimumab (arm A) or the reverse (arm B). Sequencing was performed with immunoSEQ multiplex PCR; in TCRdb, only in-frame clones are kept and a portion is missing. The sample yields over 2,000 clones, roughly 24% seen once. V usage is TRBV25-1 and J usage is TRBJ2-1, with D perhaps TRBD1 (7 bases). Sequenced here: tumor tissue (inferred from file names), sampled from a patient given nivolumab and ipilimumab in sequence. The sequence derives from a human donor with melanoma. The CDR3 here is CASSEQGGPYNEQFF. DNA of the CDR3: TGTGCCAGCAGTGAGCAGGGGGGCCCCTACAATGAGCAGTTCTTC.